One sample yielded the 8 T cell receptor beta chains listed below, sequenced in a study of T-cell memory formation after mild COVID-19. Via MiXCR, TCRdb re-called the 5' RACE reads, giving one row per CDR3 protein. The sample lists 90,000 to 120,000 distinct CDR3 sequences; 18% were seen once. The sequencing input was PBMCs or a T cell subset sorted from them (not recorded which). These receptors were obtained from a man aged 18 to 35 who had mild COVID-19 (a few samples of this study predate the infection). Cell type and time point are not known.

J is TRBJ1-3 and V is TRBV5-1; D remains unclear. The length of the CDR3 is 13 residues. The germline V gene has CDR1 SGHRS and CDR2 YFSETQ. Trimming removed 5 bases at V and 0 bases at J, with 6 bases between. The CDR3 DNA reads as TGCGCCAGCAGGTACAGCTCTGGAAACACCATATATTTT. Amino acids: CASRYSSGNTIYF.

This chain uses TRBV2 with TRBJ2-6, with 11 bases lining up with TRBD1. CDR1 and CDR2 (germline): SNHLY, FYNNEI. V lost 11 bases to trimming and J lost 2 bases; unmatched junction nucleotides: 5. The CDR3 has 15 amino acids. The CDR3, as DNA: TGTGCCGGCGGACAGGGGGCCACTGGGGCCAACGTCCTGACTTTC. Translation gives CAGGQGATGANVLTF.

This clonotype was detected only a few times. The rearrangement links TRBV4-2 to TRBJ2-2; D is unresolved. The CDR3 totals 16 residues. Trimming stripped 1 base from V and 2 bases from J, with 11 bases between. Germline V gene lookup returns CDR1 LGHNA and CDR2 YNFKEQ. The CDR3 reads CASSQGVVENTGELFF. The CDR3 coding sequence is TGTGCCAGCAGCCAAGGCGTGGTGGAAAACACCGGGGAGCTGTTTTTT.

This clonotype was seen many times. The V and J genes are TRBV6-5 and TRBJ2-3, with TRBD1 matching over 10 bases. The V and J ends lost 0 bases and 5 bases, in that order; junction bases with no gene match: 5. Germline loops: CDR1 MNHEY, CDR2 SVGAGI. CDR3 size: 16 residues. The CDR3 bases are TGTGCCAGCAGTTACTCGGGACAGGGGATTGGAGATACGCAGTATTTT. Its protein product is CASSYSGQGIGDTQYF.

The rearrangement uses TRBV28 and TRBJ2-7; 7 positions agree with TRBD1. This CDR3 is built from 15 residues. The ends lost 5 bases at V and 0 bases at J; junction bases unmatched: 7. CDR1 MDHEN and CDR2 SYDVKM come from the germline V gene. The CDR3 bases are TGTGCCAGCAGTCCCCCGGGACAGTCCTCCTACGAGCAGTACGTC. Residues: CASSPPGQSSYEQYV.

V and J are TRBV4-3 and TRBJ2-6, with a possible D match to TRBD1 (6 bases). Trimming removed 0 bases from V and 4 bases from J, with 13 bases in between. Per the germline V gene, CDR1 is LGHNA and CDR2 is YSLEER. The CDR3 runs 17 residues. The CDR3 is CASSQESSGAGANVLTF. DNA for the CDR3: TGCGCCAGCAGCCAAGAATCTTCAGGGGCAGGGGCCAACGTCCTGACTTTC.

This clonotype was seen a few times. The rearrangement uses TRBV28 and TRBJ2-5, with 7 bases that match TRBD2. The CDR3 is 13 residues long. Germline trimming cut 4 bases from V and 5 bases from J; bases unmatched to any gene: 4. The germline V gene has CDR1 MDHEN and CDR2 SYDVKM. DNA of the CDR3: TGTGCCAGCAGTTCAGGGACTACGGAGACCCAGTACTTC. It is translated as CASSSGTTETQYF.

This clonotype has only a few counts. The V and J genes are TRBV7-2 and TRBJ2-5, with no clear D. Germline assignment: CDR1 SGHTA and CDR2 FQGNSA. Trimming left V 8 bases short and J 5 bases short, with 9 bases between. The CDR3 runs 11 residues. The CDR3 bases are TGTGCCAGCCCCTCTGGGGAGACCCAGTACTTC. Encoded protein: CASPSGETQYF.